The present T cell receptor (beta chain) was sequenced within a study of cytomegalovirus exposure and HLA in healthy donors. Study-level points and caveats: A few chains linked to CMV were shown in vitro to be specific for CMV antigens. Later analysis revealed greater clonal expansion in HLA-associated TCR beta chains than in equally common others. CMV serostatus was the only immune exposure information that was available. Earlier findings revealed that most TCR beta V segments proved productive either about 90% or about 30% of the time.

This PCR relied on a set of 60 Vbeta primers and 13 Jbeta primers. Sequencing was performed with immunoSEQ multiplex PCR; in TCRdb, only in-frame clones are kept and a portion is missing. This sample has approximately 150,000 clones; 65% to 90% occur once, and the top ten carry about 10%. About this clone: Its antigen remains unknown.

The germline CDR1 and CDR2 sequences are SGHTA and FQGNSA. Trimming shortened V by 1 base and J by 2 bases, and 12 bases separated the two germline ends. This CDR3 region has 16 residues. This chain links TRBV7-2 with TRBJ1-5, with D possibly TRBD1 on 5 matching bases. The origin of this receptor is a man aged 50 to 59 in good health and CMV-seropositive. The sample was PBMCs. The CDR3 DNA reads TGTGCCAGCAGCTTAGTATCGGGGGGAGGCAATCAGCCCCAGCATTTT. This gives the protein CASSLVSGGGNQPQHF. Using reference TRBV7-2 and TRBJ1-5 for the parts outside the CDR3, the full variable domain is GAGVSQSPSNKVTEKGKDVELRCDPISGHTALYWYRQSLGQGLEFLIYFQGNSAPDKSGLPSDRFSAERTGGSVSTLTIQRTQQEDSAVYLCASSLVSGGGNQPQHFGDGTRLSIL.